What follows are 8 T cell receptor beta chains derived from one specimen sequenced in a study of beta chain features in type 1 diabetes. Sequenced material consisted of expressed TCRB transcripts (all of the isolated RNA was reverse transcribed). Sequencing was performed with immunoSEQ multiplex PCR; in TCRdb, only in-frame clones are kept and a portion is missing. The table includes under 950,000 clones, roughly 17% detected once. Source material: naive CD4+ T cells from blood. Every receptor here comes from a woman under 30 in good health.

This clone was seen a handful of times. DNA for the CDR3: TGTGCCAGCAGCCTTCTAAGGGCCGGCGGGCAGTTCTTC. Amino acid sequence: CASSLLRAGGQFF. This rearrangement joins TRBV28 to TRBJ2-1; D not resolved. The CDR3 runs to 13 residues. V was clipped by 6 bases and J by 12 bases, with 18 bases between them. The germline gives CDR1 MDHEN, CDR2 SYDVKM.

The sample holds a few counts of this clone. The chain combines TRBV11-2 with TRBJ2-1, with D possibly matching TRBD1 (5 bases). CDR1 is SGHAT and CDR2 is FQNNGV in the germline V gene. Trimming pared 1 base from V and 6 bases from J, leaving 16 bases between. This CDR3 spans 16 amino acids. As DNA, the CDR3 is TGTGCCAGCAGCTTAGCAACTCCAGGGTTCCCCAATGAGCAGTTCTTC. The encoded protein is CASSLATPGFPNEQFF.

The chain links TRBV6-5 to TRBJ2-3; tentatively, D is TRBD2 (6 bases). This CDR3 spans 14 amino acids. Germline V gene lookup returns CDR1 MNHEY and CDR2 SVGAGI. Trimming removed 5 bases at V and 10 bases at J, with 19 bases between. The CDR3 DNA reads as TGTGCCAGCAGTACAACAGTGGCCCGGGAGTCGCAGTATTTT. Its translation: CASSTTVARESQYF.

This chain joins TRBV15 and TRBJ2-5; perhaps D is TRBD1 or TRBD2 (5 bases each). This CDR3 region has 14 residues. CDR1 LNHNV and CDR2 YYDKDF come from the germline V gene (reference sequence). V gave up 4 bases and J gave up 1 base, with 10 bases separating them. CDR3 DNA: TGTGCCACCAGCACGGGACGGAGCCAAGAGACCCAGTACTTC. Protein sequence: CATSTGRSQETQYF. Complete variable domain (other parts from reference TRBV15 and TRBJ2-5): DAMVIQNPRYQVTQFGKPVTLSCSQTLNHNVMYWYQQKSSQAPKLLFHYYDKDFNNEADTPDNFQSRRPNTSFCFLDIRSPGLGDTAMYLCATSTGRSQETQYFGPGTRLLVL.

The CDR3 sequence is CASSLAGRGEETQYF. The DNA for the CDR3 is TGTGCCAGCAGCTTAGCTGGCAGGGGAGAAGAGACCCAGTACTTC. The J gene is TRBJ2-5, the V gene TRBV7-2; possible D gene TRBD1, 6 bases. The CDR3 contains 15 residues. Trimming shortened V by 0 bases and J by 3 bases, and 11 bases separated the two germline ends. Germline-derived CDR1 and CDR2 are SGHTA and FQGNSA.

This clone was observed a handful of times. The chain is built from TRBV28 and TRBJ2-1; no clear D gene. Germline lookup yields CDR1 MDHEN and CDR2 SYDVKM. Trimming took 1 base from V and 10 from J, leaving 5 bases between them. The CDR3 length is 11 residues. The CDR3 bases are TGTGCCAGCAGTTTATTCAGGGAGCAGTTCTTC. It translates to CASSLFREQFF.

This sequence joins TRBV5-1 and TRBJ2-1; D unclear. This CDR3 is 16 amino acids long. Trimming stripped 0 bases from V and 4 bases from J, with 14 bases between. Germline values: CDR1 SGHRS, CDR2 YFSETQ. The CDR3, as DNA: TGCGCCAGCAGCTTGGTTGGTGGAAGAGGTTACAATGAGCAGTTCTTC. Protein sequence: CASSLVGGRGYNEQFF.

CDR3 nucleotide sequence: TGTGCCAGCATGGGGGGCCCCTACAATGAGCAGTTCTTC. Amino acid sequence: CASMGGPYNEQFF. The chain couples TRBV6-6 to TRBJ2-1, with D possibly being TRBD1 or TRBD2 (6 bases each). The CDR3 spans 13 residues. V gave up 7 bases and J gave up 2 bases, with 9 bases separating them. CDR1 is MNHNY, CDR2 SVGAGI, per germline (reference sequence).